Below, 2 T cell receptor beta chains from the same sample are listed, as sequenced in a study of blood T cell repertoires in COVID-19. Repertoires were generated with immunoSEQ multiplex PCR, while TCRdb's copy carries only in-frame clones and drops some. The table has approximately 440,000 clones, around 90% seen once; the top ten hold about 0.65%. The sequenced material came from PBMCs or T cells enriched from blood (not recorded which). Receptors were obtained from a woman younger than 35 who had recovered from COVID-19.

The chain joins TRBV24-1 to TRBJ2-3; no clear D. The CDR3 consists of 15 residues. V was trimmed by 3 bases and J by 1 base, leaving 10 bases between them. Germline V gene data show CDR1 as KGHDR and CDR2 as SFDVKD. The CDR3 spells CATSDRSPGTDTQYF. In nucleotides, the CDR3 is TGTGCCACCAGTGATCGAAGTCCGGGCACAGATACGCAGTATTTT.

This clone has just one count. The rearrangement uses TRBV6-1 and TRBJ2-1; tentative D call: TRBD2 (6 bases). From germline, CDR1 is MNHNS and CDR2 SASEGT. V lost 2 bases, J lost 8 bases, and 10 bases lay in between. The CDR3 has 13 amino acids. CDR3 sequence: CASSERGGDEQFF. As DNA, the CDR3 is TGTGCCAGCAGTGAAAGGGGAGGTGATGAGCAGTTCTTC.